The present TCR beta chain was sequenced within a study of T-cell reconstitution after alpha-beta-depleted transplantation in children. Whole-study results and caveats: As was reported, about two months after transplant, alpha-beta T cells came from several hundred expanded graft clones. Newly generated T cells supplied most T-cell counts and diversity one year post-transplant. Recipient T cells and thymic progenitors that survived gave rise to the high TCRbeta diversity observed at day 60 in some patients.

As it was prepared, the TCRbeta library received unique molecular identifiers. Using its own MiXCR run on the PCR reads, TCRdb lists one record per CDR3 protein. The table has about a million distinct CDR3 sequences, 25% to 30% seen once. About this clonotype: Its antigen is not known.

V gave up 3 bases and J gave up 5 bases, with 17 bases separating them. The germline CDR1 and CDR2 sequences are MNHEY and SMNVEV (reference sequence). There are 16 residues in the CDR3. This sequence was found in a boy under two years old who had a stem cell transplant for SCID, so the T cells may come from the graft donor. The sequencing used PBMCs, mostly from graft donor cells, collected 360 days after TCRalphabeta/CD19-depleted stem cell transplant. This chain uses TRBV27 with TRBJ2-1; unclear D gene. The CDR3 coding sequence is TGTGCCAGCAGTTTGAGCCCGGCTTCGAGAAACAATGAGCAGTTCTTC. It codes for CASSLSPASRNNEQFF.